This TCR beta chain is drawn from a study of CD8+ T cells in alopecia areata. In each case, RNA was isolated and then reverse transcribed into cDNA as the sequencing template. Libraries were prepared by immunoSEQ multiplex PCR; TCRdb keeps only in-frame clonotypes and omits some of them. There are roughly 260,000 clones in the sample, none observed a single time. Sorting of pooled cutaneous lymph node cells used CD4, CD8alpha, NKG2D, NKG2ACE and other markers. Remarks on this clone: Its specificity is not known. Mouse names are used for the genes. The sequenced fragment ends 4 residues before the CDR3 boundary, so the rest is inferred from the germline J gene.

Regarding the study as a whole: Scalp sequencing captures resident alphabeta T cells of normal skin too.

From germline, CDR1 is NSHNY and CDR2 SYGAGN. After removal of 5 bases from V and 2 bases from J, the junction contained 1 base not matched to a gene. The CDR3 has 13 residues. The rearrangement uses TRBV13-1 and TRBJ2-1; 7 bases fit TRBD1. The sequence was obtained from a C3H/HeJ mouse with alopecia areata. The strain is characterized by the MHC haplotype H2-k. Sequencing was carried out using CD4+ T cells sorted from a lymph node. CDR3 sequence: CASRTGDYAEQFF. CDR3 DNA, as far as it was read: TGTGCCAGCAGAACAGGGGACTATGCT.